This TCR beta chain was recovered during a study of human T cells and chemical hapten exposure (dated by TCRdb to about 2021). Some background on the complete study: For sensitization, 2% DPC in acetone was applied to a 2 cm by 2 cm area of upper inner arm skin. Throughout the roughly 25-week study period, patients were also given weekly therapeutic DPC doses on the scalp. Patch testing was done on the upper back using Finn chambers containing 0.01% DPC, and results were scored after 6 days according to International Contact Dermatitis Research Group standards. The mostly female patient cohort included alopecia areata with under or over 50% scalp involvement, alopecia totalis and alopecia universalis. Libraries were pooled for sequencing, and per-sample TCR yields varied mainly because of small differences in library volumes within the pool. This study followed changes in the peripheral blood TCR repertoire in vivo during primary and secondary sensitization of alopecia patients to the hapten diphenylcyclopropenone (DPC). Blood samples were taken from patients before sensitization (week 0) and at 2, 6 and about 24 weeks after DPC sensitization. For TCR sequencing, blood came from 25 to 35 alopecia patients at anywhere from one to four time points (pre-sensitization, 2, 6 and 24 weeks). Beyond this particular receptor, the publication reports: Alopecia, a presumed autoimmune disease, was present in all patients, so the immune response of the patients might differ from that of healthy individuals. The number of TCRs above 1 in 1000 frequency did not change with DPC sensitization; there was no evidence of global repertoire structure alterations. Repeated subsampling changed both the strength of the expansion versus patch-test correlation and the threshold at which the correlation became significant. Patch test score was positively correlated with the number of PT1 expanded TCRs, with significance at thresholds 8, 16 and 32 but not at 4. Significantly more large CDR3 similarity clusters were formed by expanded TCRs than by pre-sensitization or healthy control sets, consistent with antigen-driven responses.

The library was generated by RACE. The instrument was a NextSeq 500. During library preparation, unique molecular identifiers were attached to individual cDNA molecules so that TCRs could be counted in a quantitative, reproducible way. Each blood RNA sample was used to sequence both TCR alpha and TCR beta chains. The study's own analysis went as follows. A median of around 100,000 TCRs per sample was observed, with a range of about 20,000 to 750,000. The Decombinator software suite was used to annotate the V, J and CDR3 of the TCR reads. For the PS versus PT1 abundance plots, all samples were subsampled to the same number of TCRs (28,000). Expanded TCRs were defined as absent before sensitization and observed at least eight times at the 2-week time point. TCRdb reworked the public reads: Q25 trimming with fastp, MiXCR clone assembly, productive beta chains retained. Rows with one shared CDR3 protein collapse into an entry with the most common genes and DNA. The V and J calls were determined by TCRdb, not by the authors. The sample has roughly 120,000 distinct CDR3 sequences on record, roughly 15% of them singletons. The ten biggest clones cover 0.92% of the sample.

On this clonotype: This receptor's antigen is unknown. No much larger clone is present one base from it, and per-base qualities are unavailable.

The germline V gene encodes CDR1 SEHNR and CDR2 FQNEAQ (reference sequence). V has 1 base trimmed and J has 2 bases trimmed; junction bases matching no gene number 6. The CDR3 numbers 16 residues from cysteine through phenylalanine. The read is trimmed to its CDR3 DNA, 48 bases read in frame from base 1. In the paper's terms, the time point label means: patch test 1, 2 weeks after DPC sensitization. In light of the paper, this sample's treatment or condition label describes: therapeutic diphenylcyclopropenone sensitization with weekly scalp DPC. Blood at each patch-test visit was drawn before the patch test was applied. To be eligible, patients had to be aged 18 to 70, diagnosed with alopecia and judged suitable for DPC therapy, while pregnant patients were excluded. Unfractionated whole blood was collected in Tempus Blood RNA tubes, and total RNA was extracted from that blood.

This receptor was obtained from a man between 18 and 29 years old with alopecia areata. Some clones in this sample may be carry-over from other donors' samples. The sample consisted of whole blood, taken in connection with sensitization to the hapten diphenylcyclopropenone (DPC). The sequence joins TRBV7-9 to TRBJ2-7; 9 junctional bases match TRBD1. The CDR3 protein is CASSLVGTGPTYEQYF. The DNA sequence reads TGTGCCAGCAGCTTAGTAGGGACAGGGCCAACCTACGAGCAGTACTTC.